The 2 T cell receptor beta chains given below trace back to one sample, sequenced in a study of a mutant IDH1 vaccine in newly diagnosed glioma. No antigen is known for these receptors. Some clones are missing from TCRdb's copy, which holds only in-frame ones; the method was immunoSEQ multiplex PCR. The sample records some 70,000 clones, around 82% being singletons. Described time point: week 35, safety follow-up. It was 300 ug of mutant IDH1 20-mer peptide that made up each vaccine dose, given with topical imiquimod. The sequencing used PBMCs, collected from a glioma patient whose treatment included an IDH1 peptide vaccine. These receptors were obtained from a man in his late teens or twenties with glioma.

The chain couples TRBV29-1 to TRBJ2-4; no reliable D call. The germline V gene encodes CDR1 SQVTM and CDR2 ANQGSEA. The CDR3 is made up of 15 amino acids. The V and J ends lost 1 base and 0 bases respectively, with 10 bases between them. The CDR3 DNA reads as TGCAGCGTTGAAGCGGCTGGTCAAGCCAAAAACATTCAGTACTTC. Its translation: CSVEAAGQAKNIQYF.

V gene TRBV4-3 combines with J gene TRBJ1-3; D might be TRBD1 (5 bases). Germline CDR1 is LGHNA and CDR2 is YSLEER. With 4 bases removed from V and 1 base from J, the gap between germline ends came to 14 bases. The length of the CDR3 is 16 residues. CDR3 loop: CASSLTTVSSGNTIYF. The CDR3 DNA reads TGCGCCAGCAGCCTAACGACAGTTTCATCTGGAAACACCATATATTTT.